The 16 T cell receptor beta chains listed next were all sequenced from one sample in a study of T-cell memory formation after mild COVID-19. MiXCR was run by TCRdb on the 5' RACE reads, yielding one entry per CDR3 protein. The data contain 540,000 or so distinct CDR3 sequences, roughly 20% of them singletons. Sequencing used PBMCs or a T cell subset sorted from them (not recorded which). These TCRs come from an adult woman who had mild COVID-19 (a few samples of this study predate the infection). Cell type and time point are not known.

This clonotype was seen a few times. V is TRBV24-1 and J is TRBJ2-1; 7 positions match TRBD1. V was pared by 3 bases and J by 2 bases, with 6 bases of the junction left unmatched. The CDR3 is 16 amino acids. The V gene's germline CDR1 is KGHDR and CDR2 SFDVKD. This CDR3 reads CATSDRLGTAYNEQFF. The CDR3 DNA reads TGTGCCACCAGTGATCGTCTGGGGACAGCCTACAATGAGCAGTTCTTC.

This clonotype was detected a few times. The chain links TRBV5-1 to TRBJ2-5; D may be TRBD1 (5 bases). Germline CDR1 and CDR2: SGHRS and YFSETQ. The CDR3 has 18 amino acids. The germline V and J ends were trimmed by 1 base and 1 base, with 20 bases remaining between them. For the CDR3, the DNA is TGCGCCAGCAGCTTGATGCCCTTAATAGACAGTCTCCAAGAGACCCAGTACTTC. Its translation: CASSLMPLIDSLQETQYF.

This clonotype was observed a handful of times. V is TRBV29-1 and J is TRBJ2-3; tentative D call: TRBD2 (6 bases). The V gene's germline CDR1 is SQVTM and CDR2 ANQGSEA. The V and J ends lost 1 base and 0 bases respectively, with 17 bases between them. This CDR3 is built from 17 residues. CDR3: CSVEVSGYYTSTDTQYF. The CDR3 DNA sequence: TGCAGCGTTGAAGTTAGCGGATACTACACTAGCACAGATACGCAGTATTTT.

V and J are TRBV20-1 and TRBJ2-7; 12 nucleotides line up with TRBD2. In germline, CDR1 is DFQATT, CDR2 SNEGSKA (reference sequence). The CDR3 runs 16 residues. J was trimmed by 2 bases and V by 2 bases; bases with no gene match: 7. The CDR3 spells CSARPLLAGGPYEQYF. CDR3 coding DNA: TGCAGTGCTAGACCCTTACTAGCGGGGGGTCCCTACGAGCAGTACTTC.

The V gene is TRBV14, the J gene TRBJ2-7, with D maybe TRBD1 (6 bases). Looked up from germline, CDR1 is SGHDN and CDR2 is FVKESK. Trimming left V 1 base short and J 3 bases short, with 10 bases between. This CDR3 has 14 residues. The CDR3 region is CASSQVTGLYEQYF. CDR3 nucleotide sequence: TGTGCCAGCAGCCAAGTTACAGGGCTCTACGAGCAGTACTTC.

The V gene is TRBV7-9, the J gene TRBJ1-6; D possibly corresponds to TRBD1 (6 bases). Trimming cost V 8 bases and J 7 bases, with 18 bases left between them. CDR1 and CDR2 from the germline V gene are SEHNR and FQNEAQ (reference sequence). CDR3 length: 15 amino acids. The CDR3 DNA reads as TGTGCCAGCTCCCGGGCAGGGGTCACGAATTCACCCCTCCACTTT. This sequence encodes CASSRAGVTNSPLHF.

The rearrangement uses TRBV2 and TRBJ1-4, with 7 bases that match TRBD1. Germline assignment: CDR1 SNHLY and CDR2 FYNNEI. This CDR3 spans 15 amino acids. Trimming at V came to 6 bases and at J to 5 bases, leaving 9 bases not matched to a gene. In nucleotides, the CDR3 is TGTGCCAGCAGCGCTGACAGGGTTCCGAATGAAAAACTGTTTTTT. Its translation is CASSADRVPNEKLFF.

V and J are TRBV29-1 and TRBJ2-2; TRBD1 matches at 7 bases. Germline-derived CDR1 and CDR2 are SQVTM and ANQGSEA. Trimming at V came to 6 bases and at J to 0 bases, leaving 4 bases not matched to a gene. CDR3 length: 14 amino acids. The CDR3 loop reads CSVSDRANTGELFF. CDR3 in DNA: TGCAGCGTATCCGACAGGGCGAACACCGGGGAGCTGTTTTTT.

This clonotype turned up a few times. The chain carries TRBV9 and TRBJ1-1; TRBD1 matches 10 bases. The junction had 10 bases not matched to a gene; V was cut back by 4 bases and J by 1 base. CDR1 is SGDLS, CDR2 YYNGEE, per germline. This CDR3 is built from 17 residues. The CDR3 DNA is TGTGCCAGCAGCCCGTGGGACAGGGGCGCGGGGAACACTGAAGCTTTCTTT. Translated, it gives CASSPWDRGAGNTEAFF.

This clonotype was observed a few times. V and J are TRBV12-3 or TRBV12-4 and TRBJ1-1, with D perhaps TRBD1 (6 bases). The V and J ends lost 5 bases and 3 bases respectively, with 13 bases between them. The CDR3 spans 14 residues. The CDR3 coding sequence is TGTGCCAGCAGTAAGACAGGCCTGTACACTGAAGCTTTCTTT. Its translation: CASSKTGLYTEAFF.

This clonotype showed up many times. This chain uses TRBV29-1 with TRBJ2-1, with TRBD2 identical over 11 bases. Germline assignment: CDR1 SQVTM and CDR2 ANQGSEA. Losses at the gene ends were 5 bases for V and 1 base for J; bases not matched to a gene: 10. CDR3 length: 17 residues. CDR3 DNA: TGCAGCGTTCGTCCCGGGACTAGCGGACCATCCTACAATGAGCAGTTCTTC. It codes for CSVRPGTSGPSYNEQFF.

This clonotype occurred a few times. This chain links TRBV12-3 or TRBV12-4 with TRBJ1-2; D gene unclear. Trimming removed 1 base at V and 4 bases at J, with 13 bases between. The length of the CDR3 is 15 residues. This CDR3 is CASSLVKAVPYGYTF. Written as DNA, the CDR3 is TGTGCCAGCAGTTTAGTCAAAGCAGTTCCCTATGGCTACACCTTC.

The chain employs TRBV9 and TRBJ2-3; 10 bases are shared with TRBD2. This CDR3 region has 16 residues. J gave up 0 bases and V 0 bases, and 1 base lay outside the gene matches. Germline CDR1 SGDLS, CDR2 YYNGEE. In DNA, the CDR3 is TGTGCCAGCAGCGTAGTAGCGGGGGGTAGCACAGATACGCAGTATTTT. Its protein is CASSVVAGGSTDTQYF.

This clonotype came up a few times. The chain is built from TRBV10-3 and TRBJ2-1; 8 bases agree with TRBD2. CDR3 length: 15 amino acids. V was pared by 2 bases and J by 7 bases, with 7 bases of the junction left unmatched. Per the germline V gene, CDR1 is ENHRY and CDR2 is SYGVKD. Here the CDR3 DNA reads TGTGCCATCAGTGAGGCAGCGGGAGTGGGGAATGAGCAGTTCTTC. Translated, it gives CAISEAAGVGNEQFF.

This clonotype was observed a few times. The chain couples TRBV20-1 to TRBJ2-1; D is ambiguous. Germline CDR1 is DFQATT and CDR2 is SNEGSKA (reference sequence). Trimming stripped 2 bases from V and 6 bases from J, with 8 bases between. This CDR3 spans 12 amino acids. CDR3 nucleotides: TGCAGTGCTAGACGGGCATCCAATGAGCAGTTCTTC. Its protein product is CSARRASNEQFF.

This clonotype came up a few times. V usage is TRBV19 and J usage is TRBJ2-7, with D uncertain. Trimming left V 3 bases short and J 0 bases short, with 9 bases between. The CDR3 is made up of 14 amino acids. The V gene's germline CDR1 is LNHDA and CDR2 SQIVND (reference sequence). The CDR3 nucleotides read TGTGCCAGTAGTATGTCGGGCAGCTCCTACGAGCAGTACTTC. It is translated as CASSMSGSSYEQYF.